Following are 11 T cell receptor beta chains from one sample sequenced in a study of blood T cells in healthy people across ages. Primed by a sample-barcoded 5' primer and a J-beta primer mix, a second PCR proceeded for roughly 6 to 12 cycles. MiXCR, run by TCRdb on the 5' RACE reads, gives a single entry per CDR3 protein. The sample shows 790,000 or so distinct CDR3 sequences, roughly three fifths of them seen only once. The sequenced sample was blood. These receptors originate from a man aged 35-49 years in good health.

The chain links TRBV7-9 to TRBJ1-6, with D hard to call. Deletions cut 2 bases from V and 7 bases from J, with 12 bases between. The CDR3 loop spans 15 amino acids. CDR1 and CDR2 (germline): SEHNR, FQNEAQ (reference sequence). In nucleotides, the CDR3 is TGTGCCAGCAGCTTATCGCGTGTGGCCAATTCACCCCTCCACTTT. This sequence encodes CASSLSRVANSPLHF.

This clonotype was detected a few times. The chain is built from TRBV12-5 and TRBJ2-1; TRBD1 agrees at 7 bases. Germline CDR1 reads LGHNT; CDR2 reads FRNRAP. The CDR3 spans 17 residues. V dropped 5 bases and J dropped 4; count of bases not matched to a gene: 14. CDR3 sequence: CASGPQGSRVGYNEQFF. The DNA of the CDR3 is TGTGCTAGTGGTCCACAGGGGTCGAGAGTTGGGTACAATGAGCAGTTCTTC.

This chain connects TRBV20-1 to TRBJ2-5; 9 nucleotides align to TRBD2. Trimming took 6 bases from V and 4 from J; bases not matched to a gene: 9. Looked up from germline, CDR1 is DFQATT and CDR2 is SNEGSKA (reference sequence). This CDR3 is built from 14 residues. The CDR3 region is CSADTSGYRETQYF. The CDR3 bases are TGCAGTGCGGACACTAGCGGGTATAGAGAGACCCAGTACTTC.

The chain is built from TRBV29-1 and TRBJ2-5; TRBD1 aligns across 9 bases. The J segment lost 5 bases and the V segment lost 3 bases, leaving 7 bases of the junction unmatched. CDR1 is SQVTM and CDR2 is ANQGSEA in the germline V gene. This CDR3 has 14 amino acids. Here the CDR3 reads CSVEGTGIVETQYF. CDR3 in DNA: TGCAGCGTTGAGGGGACAGGGATAGTCGAGACCCAGTACTTC.

The chain employs TRBV19 and TRBJ2-1; D is unresolved. The CDR3 runs 15 residues. From germline, CDR1 is LNHDA and CDR2 SQIVND (reference sequence). V gave up 4 bases and J gave up 0 bases, with 10 bases separating them. The CDR3 loop is CASSTAQSSYNEQFF. The CDR3 nucleotides are TGTGCCAGTAGTACTGCCCAGAGCTCCTACAATGAGCAGTTCTTC.

The chain combines TRBV4-2 with TRBJ2-3; 8 nucleotides align to TRBD2. V shed 0 bases and J 2 bases; nucleotides not matched to a gene: 7. CDR3 length: 17 residues. Germline CDR1 and CDR2: LGHNA and YNFKEQ. CDR3 nucleotides: TGTGCCAGCAGCCAAGATCCAGCGGGGGCCTCCACAGATACGCAGTATTTT. It is translated as CASSQDPAGASTDTQYF.

The count of this clonotype is one. J is TRBJ2-3 and V is TRBV7-3; no definite D call. The CDR3 is made up of 14 amino acids. The V gene lost 8 bases and the J gene lost 1 base, with 13 bases spanning the gap. Germline-derived CDR1 and CDR2 are SGHTA and FQGTGA. Here the CDR3 reads CASQASRGTDTQYF. In DNA form, the CDR3 reads TGTGCCAGCCAGGCGTCCCGGGGCACAGATACGCAGTATTTT.

The CDR3, as DNA: TGCAGCGTCGACGGACAGGGGGGGAATGAGCAGTTCTTC. It translates to CSVDGQGGNEQFF. The V and J genes are TRBV29-1 and TRBJ2-1, with 10 bases identical to TRBD1. V gave up 6 bases and J gave up 7 bases; unmatched junction bases: 6. The CDR3 extends over 13 amino acids. Germline CDR1 and CDR2: SQVTM and ANQGSEA.

Concerning this clonotype itself: The germline gene is not matched at one end of the junction; a read error may be the cause. This CDR3 reads CAGSSGYVLTF. CDR3 DNA: TGTGCCGGCAGTTCCGGCTACGTCCTGACTTTC. The rearrangement links TRBV27 to TRBJ2-6, with D uncertain. The CDR3 sequence is 11 residues long. Germline V gives CDR1 MNHEY, CDR2 SMNVEV (reference sequence).

The J gene is TRBJ2-1, the V gene TRBV5-6, with D perhaps being TRBD1 or TRBD2 (6 bases each). There are 14 residues in the CDR3. Trimming left V 9 bases short and J 6 bases short, with 19 bases between. Per germline, CDR1 SGHDT and CDR2 YYEEEE. The CDR3 DNA is TGTGCCACCAGGGGAGGTAAGGACATCAATGAGCAGTTCTTC. It codes for CATRGGKDINEQFF.

With regard to this clonotype: A read error may explain this, as a much larger clone is one base away. The chain carries TRBV9 and TRBJ2-3; no firm D call. Germline-derived CDR1 and CDR2 are SGDLS and YYNGEE. The CDR3 contains 11 residues. Deletions cut 0 bases from V and 7 bases from J, with 3 bases between. CDR3 in DNA: TGTGCCAGCAGCGTAGGGAATACGCAGTATTTT. Translated, it gives CASSVGNTQYF.